Below are 23 T cell receptor beta chains sequenced from a single sample in a study of shared clonotypes between healthy human individuals. The data were produced by immunoSEQ multiplex PCR, yet TCRdb's version contains in-frame clones alone and is incomplete. The table has roughly 680,000 clones, approximately 77% seen once. Sequences were obtained from memory CD4+ T cells sorted from blood. The subset: CD45RA-negative fraction. Receptors originate from a woman aged 25 to 39 in good health.

V and J are TRBV27 and TRBJ2-7; no clear D gene. Trimming shortened V by 9 bases and J by 6 bases, and 18 bases separated the two germline ends. CDR3 size: 13 residues. CDR1 and CDR2 from the germline V gene are MNHEY and SMNVEV (reference sequence). The CDR3 DNA follows: TGTGCCAGTAAAAGGGTCTCCTCCGGCGAGCAGTACTTC. Translation: CASKRVSSGEQYF.

This clone occurred a few times. The likely explanation is a read error, given a far larger clone one base away. The sample contains more than one DNA sequence encoding this CDR3. V usage is TRBV11-3 and J usage is TRBJ2-1, with TRBD2 identical over 7 bases. The length of the CDR3 is 15 residues. Per the germline V gene, CDR1 is SGHNT and CDR2 is YENEEA. The V and J ends lost 5 bases and 0 bases, in that order; junction bases with no gene match: 4. The CDR3 DNA is TGTGCCAGCAGCCCCCAGCGGGACTCCTACAATGAGCAGTTCTTC. Protein product: CASSPQRDSYNEQFF.

The rearrangement links TRBV5-6 to TRBJ1-4, with TRBD1 matching over 10 bases. From germline, CDR1 is SGHDT and CDR2 YYEEEE. The CDR3 has 15 residues. With 4 bases clipped from V and 4 bases from J, the junction kept 4 bases outside the gene matches. CDR3 in amino acids: CASSRQGAGNEKLFF. CDR3 nucleotide sequence: TGTGCCAGCAGCAGACAGGGGGCGGGTAATGAAAAACTGTTTTTT.

The chain is built from TRBV25-1 and TRBJ1-2; 9 nucleotides agree with TRBD1. Germline V CDR1 and CDR2: MGHDK, SYGVNS. The ends lost 3 bases at V and 4 bases at J; junction bases unmatched: 6. CDR3 length equals 15 residues. CDR3 nucleotides: TGTGCCAGCAGTGACCCGTCACAGGGGGCCTATGGCTACACCTTC. This gives the protein CASSDPSQGAYGYTF.

This clone was counted only a few times. The chain employs TRBV5-1 and TRBJ2-7; possible D gene TRBD1, 6 bases. The CDR3 consists of 15 residues. Deletions cut 4 bases from V and 2 bases from J, with 16 bases between. CDR1 is SGHRS, CDR2 YFSETQ, per germline. CDR3 DNA sequence: TGCGCCAGCAGCAGTACAGGGTACACTACCTACGAGCAGTACTTC. Its translation: CASSSTGYTTYEQYF.

The chain recombines TRBV28 with TRBJ2-7; the D gene is possibly TRBD1 (5 bases). Trimming took off 4 bases at V and 5 bases at J, with 12 bases between the two ends. CDR1 and CDR2 (germline): MDHEN, SYDVKM. This CDR3 region has 13 residues. CDR3 sequence (DNA): TGTGCCAGCAGTTCGCAGGGTTTAGACGAGCAGTACTTC. Encoded protein: CASSSQGLDEQYF.

The J gene is TRBJ1-2, the V gene TRBV6-5, with a tentative D call TRBD1 (5 bases). The CDR3 is 13 residues long. CDR1 MNHEY and CDR2 SVGAGI come from the germline V gene. The ends were cut back, 9 bases at V and 9 bases at J, with 20 bases in the middle. The CDR3 spells CASTGYSEGRYTF. The DNA of the CDR3 is TGTGCCAGTACTGGTTACTCCGAGGGACGCTACACCTTC.

This clone was counted only a few times. Just one base apart from a much larger clone, this may be a read error. The same CDR3 is also encoded by other DNA sequences in this sample. The rearrangement links TRBV5-1 to TRBJ2-1, with TRBD2 matching 7 bases. The germline V gene has CDR1 SGHRS and CDR2 YFSETQ. This CDR3 is built from 15 residues. V gave up 1 base and J gave up 4 bases; unmatched junction bases: 5. CDR3 sequence: CASSLSSGSYNEQFF. The CDR3, as DNA: TGCGCCAGCAGCTTGTCTAGCGGCTCTTACAATGAGCAGTTCTTC.

This rearrangement joins TRBV19 to TRBJ2-3; D is unclear. The CDR3 loop spans 15 amino acids. Trimming removed 7 bases at V and 3 bases at J, with 17 bases between. In germline, CDR1 is LNHDA, CDR2 SQIVND (reference sequence). This chain's CDR3 is CASTTDLKLTDTQYF. In DNA, the CDR3 is TGTGCCAGTACGACGGATTTGAAGTTGACAGATACGCAGTATTTT.

Concerning this clone: Within the sample, other DNA sequences also encode this same CDR3. This sequence joins TRBV2 and TRBJ1-1, with 8 positions matching TRBD1. The CDR3 is 13 residues long. The V segment lost 6 bases and the J segment 3 bases; nucleotides outside the gene matches: 3. Germline assignment: CDR1 SNHLY and CDR2 FYNNEI. In nucleotides, the CDR3 is TGTGCCAGCAGAGTACAGGGGGACACTGAAGCTTTCTTT. Encoded protein: CASRVQGDTEAFF.

This clone came up once. The chain carries TRBV5-1 and TRBJ2-1; 9 nucleotides line up with TRBD2. Germline V CDR1 and CDR2: SGHRS, YFSETQ. V shed 0 bases and J 9 bases; nucleotides not matched to a gene: 4. This CDR3 comprises 14 residues. The CDR3 nucleotides read TGCGCCAGCAGCTTGGGCGGGAGGGCCGTTGAGCAGTTCTTC. Protein product: CASSLGGRAVEQFF.

The chain has TRBV6-6 and TRBJ2-5, with 7 positions matching TRBD2. The CDR3 covers 13 residues. CDR1 MNHNY and CDR2 SVGAGI come from the germline V gene (reference sequence). With 11 bases clipped from V and 7 bases from J, the junction kept 13 bases outside the gene matches. The CDR3 protein is CASRGAGEGTQYF. CDR3 nucleotide sequence: TGTGCCTCAAGAGGGGCGGGAGAGGGGACCCAGTACTTC.

This clone was observed once. The chain recombines TRBV7-3 with TRBJ2-5; 8 bases map to TRBD2. CDR1 SGHTA and CDR2 FQGTGA come from the germline V gene. Trimming took 3 bases from V and 4 from J; bases not matched to a gene: 7. The CDR3 contains 15 residues. Written as DNA, the CDR3 is TGTGCCAGCAGCTTGCAAGCGGGAGAGGGAGAGACCCAGTACTTC. The encoded protein is CASSLQAGEGETQYF.

The chain links TRBV28 to TRBJ1-4, with 9 bases identical to TRBD1. V lost 6 bases to trimming and J lost 9 bases; unmatched junction nucleotides: 8. This CDR3 contains 14 residues. CDR1 and CDR2 from the germline V gene are MDHEN and SYDVKM. CDR3 in amino acids: CASRISTGGKKLFF. In DNA, the CDR3 is TGTGCCAGCAGGATTTCCACAGGGGGCAAAAAACTGTTTTTT.

The rearrangement links TRBV5-4 to TRBJ1-1; TRBD1 is a possible D gene (6 bases). Trimming shortened V by 4 bases and J by 3 bases, and 13 bases separated the two germline ends. The CDR3 totals 14 residues. CDR1 and CDR2 (germline): SGHNT, YYREEE (reference sequence). In DNA, the CDR3 is TGTGCCAGCAGCCGACAAGGACAGTACACTGAAGCTTTCTTT. Its protein product is CASSRQGQYTEAFF.

The chain joins TRBV5-4 to TRBJ2-7, with 10 bases aligning to TRBD2. V was pared by 5 bases and J by 2 bases, with 4 bases of the junction left unmatched. Per the germline V gene, CDR1 is SGHNT and CDR2 is YYREEE (reference sequence). This CDR3 has 14 residues. In nucleotides, the CDR3 is TGTGCCAGCAGAGTAGCGGGAGGTACCTACGAGCAGTACTTC. Translation gives CASRVAGGTYEQYF.

CDR3 in amino acids: CASSSQGSMGYTF. In DNA, the CDR3 is TGTGCCAGCAGCTCACAGGGATCAATGGGCTACACCTTC. The chain is built from TRBV7-9 and TRBJ1-2; the D gene is possibly TRBD1 (6 bases). V shed 4 bases and J shed 8 bases, with 14 bases lying between them. The CDR3 length is 13 residues. Germline V gene data show CDR1 as SEHNR and CDR2 as FQNEAQ (reference sequence).

The V call is TRBV29-1, the J call TRBJ1-6; D is uncertain. Trimming cost V 5 bases and J 8 bases, with 13 bases left between them. The CDR3 covers 13 residues. CDR1 is SQVTM, CDR2 ANQGSEA, per germline. CDR3 sequence reads: CSVRTNPDSPLHF. CDR3 coding DNA: TGCAGCGTTCGTACCAATCCAGATTCACCCCTCCACTTT.

A remark on this clone: Other nucleotide sequences in the sample specify the same CDR3. The rearrangement links TRBV10-3 to TRBJ2-3; 7 positions match TRBD2. CDR3 size: 16 residues. The germline gives CDR1 ENHRY, CDR2 SYGVKD. V lost 0 bases, J lost 2 bases, and 5 bases stayed unmatched. CDR3 sequence (DNA): TGTGCCATCAGTGAGTCGACGGGAGGCTTCACAGATACGCAGTATTTT. It translates to CAISESTGGFTDTQYF.

V and J are TRBV29-1 and TRBJ2-7, with D maybe TRBD2 (5 bases). V lost 7 bases and J lost 6, with 16 bases in between. Germline CDR1 reads SQVTM; CDR2 reads ANQGSEA. The length of the CDR3 is 12 residues. CDR3 loop: CSAFGEAAEQYF. CDR3 bases: TGCAGCGCCTTCGGGGAAGCTGCCGAGCAGTACTTC.

This chain uses TRBV4-1 with TRBJ1-1; D is unclear. Germline CDR1 and CDR2: MGHRA and YSYEKL. The CDR3 covers 16 residues. V lost 0 bases and J 1 base, leaving 12 bases between the germline ends. The CDR3 loop is CASSQDPRVGNTEAFF. The CDR3 nucleotides are TGCGCCAGCAGCCAAGATCCCCGGGTCGGGAACACTGAAGCTTTCTTT.

The V gene is TRBV7-9, the J gene TRBJ2-1; D is perhaps TRBD2 (7 bases). The germline V gene has CDR1 SEHNR and CDR2 FQNEAQ (reference sequence). Trimming left V 5 bases short and J 1 base short, with 18 bases between. The CDR3 is made up of 17 amino acids. As DNA, the CDR3 is TGTGCCAGCAGCGCCACAGGGAGGGGGGCTTCCTACAATGAGCAGTTCTTC. It translates to CASSATGRGASYNEQFF.

This chain connects TRBV29-1 to TRBJ2-1; 9 bases are shared with TRBD2. CDR1 and CDR2 from the germline V gene are SQVTM and ANQGSEA. The CDR3 is 18 residues long. J gave up 9 bases and V 2 bases, and 20 bases lay outside the gene matches. The CDR3: CSVETSHFWREGLGEQFF. The CDR3 nucleotides read TGCAGCGTTGAAACATCCCACTTTTGGCGGGAGGGCCTGGGTGAGCAGTTCTTC.